Listed below are T cell receptor beta chains from one sample, sequenced in a study of shared clonotypes between healthy human individuals. Sequencing used immunoSEQ multiplex PCR; TCRdb keeps in-frame clones, though not all of them. This table holds around 990,000 clones, approximately 80% found once. Sequenced sample: memory CD4+ T cells from PBMCs. These receptors were collected from a man aged 18 to 30 in good health. Some clones in this sample may be carry-over from other donors' samples. CDR3s include the opening cysteine and the closing phenylalanine or tryptophan. D genes are given only for firm matches. Some rows have no size entry. The others give once, few or many, or a class for an expanded clone.

v_call,cdr3_length,j_call,clone_size,d_call,cdr3_nt,cdr3_aa
TRBV5-1,15,TRBJ1-2,.,.,TGCGCCAGCAGCTTGGGTTTGGCGGCAGGTTATGGCTACACCTTC,CASSLGLAAGYGYTF
TRBV9,14,TRBJ2-1,.,.,TGTGCCAGCAGCGTCGGGTCCGACGGCAATGAGCAGTTCTTC,CASSVGSDGNEQFF
TRBV4-3,13,TRBJ2-7,.,TRBD2,TGCGCCAGCAGCCAAGAACCCGGGACTAGACCGTACTTC,CASSQEPGTRPYF
TRBV20-1,11,TRBJ2-7,.,.,TGCAGTGCTAGTGGAGGAGGCGAGCAGTACTTC,CSASGGGEQYF
TRBV5-6,15,TRBJ2-4,.,.,TGTGCCAGCAGCTCGGCGTCAGGGGCTAAAAACATTCAGTACTTC,CASSSASGAKNIQYF
TRBV4-3,13,TRBJ1-5,.,.,TGCGCCAGCAGTCGCACCCTCAATCAGCCCCAGCATTTT,CASSRTLNQPQHF
TRBV5-6,14,TRBJ1-1,.,.,TGTGCCAGCAGCTTGGGTCCCCTCGACACTGAAGCTTTCTTT,CASSLGPLDTEAFF
TRBV19,15,TRBJ1-1,.,.,TGTGCCAGTAGATATGGGGGGGCCGCAAACACTGAAGCTTTCTTT,CASRYGGAANTEAFF
TRBV28,14,TRBJ1-3,.,.,TGTGCCAGCAGTCCGGGGGGCTCTGGAAACACCATATATTTT,CASSPGGSGNTIYF
TRBV7-9,14,TRBJ1-6,.,TRBD1,TGTGCCAGCAGCCTCGGACAGGGTGTTTCACCCCTCCACTTT,CASSLGQGVSPLHF
TRBV6-1,16,TRBJ1-1,.,.,TGTGCCAGCAGTGAGCCCCAACGGCGGGGCGCAACTGAAGCTTTCTTT,CASSEPQRRGATEAFF
TRBV7-2,15,TRBJ2-1,.,TRBD2,TGTGCCAGCAGAGAGACTAGCACGTCTTACAATGAGCAGTTCTTC,CASRETSTSYNEQFF
TRBV2,14,TRBJ1-1,few,.,TGTGCCAGCAGTAACACCCCAACCAACACTGAAGCTTTCTTT,CASSNTPTNTEAFF
TRBV11-2,18,TRBJ1-4,.,.,TGTGCCAGCAGCCCTCGGGGAAGATCAGCTGCAACTAATGAAAAACTGTTTTTT,CASSPRGRSAATNEKLFF
TRBV18,18,TRBJ1-1,few,.,TGTGCCAGCTCACCGCGGTATCGAGGCGCCTTGGAGAACTCTGAAGCTTTCTTT,CASSPRYRGALENSEAFF
TRBV27,15,TRBJ1-3,once,.,TGTGCCAGCAGGGCGGCCCCATTAGGAGGAAACACCATATATTTT,CASRAAPLGGNTIYF
TRBV27,14,TRBJ2-7,.,.,TGTGCCAGCAGCCAAAAAGGGCGGGGCTACGAGCAGTACTTC,CASSQKGRGYEQYF
TRBV11-2,15,TRBJ2-1,.,TRBD2,TGTGCCAGCAGCCGTCTAGCGGGAGCTGGTGGTGAGCAGTTCTTC,CASSRLAGAGGEQFF
TRBV7-8,14,TRBJ1-2,.,.,TGTGCCAGCAGCGTCCTACGGCAGGGGCCCGGCTACACCTTC,CASSVLRQGPGYTF
TRBV7-9,14,TRBJ2-5,.,TRBD2,TGTGCCAGCAGCTTAACGGGACTAACGGAGACCCAGTACTTC,CASSLTGLTETQYF
TRBV7-6,16,TRBJ2-3,.,TRBD2,TGTGCCAGCAGCCCACCTCTAGCGGGAGTGACAGATACGCAGTATTTT,CASSPPLAGVTDTQYF